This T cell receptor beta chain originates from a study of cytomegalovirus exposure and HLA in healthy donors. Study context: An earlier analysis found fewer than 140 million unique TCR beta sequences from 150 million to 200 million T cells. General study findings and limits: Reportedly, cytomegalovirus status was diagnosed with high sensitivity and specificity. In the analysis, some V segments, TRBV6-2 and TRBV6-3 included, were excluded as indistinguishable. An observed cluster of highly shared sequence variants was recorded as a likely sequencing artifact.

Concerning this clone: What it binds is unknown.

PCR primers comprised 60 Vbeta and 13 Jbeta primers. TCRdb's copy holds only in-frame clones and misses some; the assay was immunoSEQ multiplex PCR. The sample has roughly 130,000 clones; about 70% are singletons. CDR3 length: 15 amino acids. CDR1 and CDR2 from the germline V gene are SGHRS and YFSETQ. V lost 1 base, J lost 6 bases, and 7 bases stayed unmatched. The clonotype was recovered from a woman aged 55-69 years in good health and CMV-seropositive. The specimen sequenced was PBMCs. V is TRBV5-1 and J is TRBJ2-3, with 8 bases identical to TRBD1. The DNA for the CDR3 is TGCGCCAGCAGCTTGTCAGGGGGCGCAGGGGATACGCAGTATTTT. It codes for CASSLSGGAGDTQYF.